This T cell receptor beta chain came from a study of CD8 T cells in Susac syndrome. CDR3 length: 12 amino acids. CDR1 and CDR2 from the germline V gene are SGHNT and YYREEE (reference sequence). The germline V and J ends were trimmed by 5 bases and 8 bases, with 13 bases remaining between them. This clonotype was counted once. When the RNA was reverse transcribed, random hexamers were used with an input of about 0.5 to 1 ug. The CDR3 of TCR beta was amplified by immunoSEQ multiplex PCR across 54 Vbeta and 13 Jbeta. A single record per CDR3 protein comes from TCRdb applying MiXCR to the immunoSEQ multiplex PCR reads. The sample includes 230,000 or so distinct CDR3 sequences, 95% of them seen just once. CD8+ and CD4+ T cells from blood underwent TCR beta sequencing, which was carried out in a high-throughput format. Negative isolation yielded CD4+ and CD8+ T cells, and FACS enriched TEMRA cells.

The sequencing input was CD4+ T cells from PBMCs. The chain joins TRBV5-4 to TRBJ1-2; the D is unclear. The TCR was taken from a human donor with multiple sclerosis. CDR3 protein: CASSTRASGYTF. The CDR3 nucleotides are TGTGCCAGCAGTACACGCGCTTCGGGCTACACCTTC.